The 8 T cell receptor beta chains given below trace back to one sample, sequenced in a study of cytomegalovirus exposure and HLA in healthy donors. PCR used 60 Vbeta primers and 13 Jbeta primers. TCRdb's copy holds only in-frame clones and misses some; the assay was immunoSEQ multiplex PCR. Here the sample spans approximately 56,000 clones, roughly 72% being singletons. The sample consisted of PBMCs. Receptor source: a woman in her 50s in good health and CMV-seropositive.

The chain combines TRBV2 with TRBJ1-2; D not certain. Germline CDR1 and CDR2: SNHLY and FYNNEI. CDR3 length equals 12 residues. The V end lost 2 bases, the J end lost 7 bases, and 8 bases lay between the germline ends. The CDR3 is CASSEQNLGYTF. The DNA for the CDR3 is TGTGCCAGCAGTGAACAGAATCTTGGCTACACCTTC. The complete variable domain, with remaining parts taken from reference TRBV2 and TRBJ1-2, reads EPEVTQTPSHQVTQMGQEVILRCVPISNHLYFYWYRQILGQKVEFLVSFYNNEISEKSEIFDDQFSVERPDGSNFTLKIRSTKLEDSAMYFCASSEQNLGYTFGSGTRLTVV.

This chain joins TRBV7-8 and TRBJ2-3, with D maybe TRBD2 (5 bases). Trimming removed 1 base from V and 11 bases from J, with 16 bases in between. The CDR3 has 14 amino acids. CDR1 and CDR2 from the germline V gene are SGHVS and FQNEAQ. The CDR3 coding sequence is TGTGCCAGCAGCTTAGGACGGGGTGGCTCGGGGCAGTATTTT. It codes for CASSLGRGGSGQYF.

CDR3 DNA: TGCAGCGTTGCACAGACCCCCTACGAGCAGTACTTC. Protein product: CSVAQTPYEQYF. This chain uses TRBV29-1 with TRBJ2-7; D not resolved. V gave up 4 bases and J gave up 2 bases, with 9 bases separating them. This CDR3 has 12 residues. Germline lookup yields CDR1 SQVTM and CDR2 ANQGSEA.

V is TRBV18 and J is TRBJ2-7, with 10 bases aligning to TRBD1. The CDR3 extends over 14 amino acids. Germline V gene sequence: CDR1 KGHSH, CDR2 LQKENI. V gave up 6 bases and J gave up 8 bases; unmatched junction bases: 10. The CDR3 is CASSSGQGVSQQYF. In DNA, the CDR3 is TGTGCCAGCTCCTCAGGACAGGGGGTTTCGCAGCAGTACTTC.

This sequence joins TRBV9 and TRBJ1-4; a weak D match, TRBD1 (5 bases). Per the germline V gene, CDR1 is SGDLS and CDR2 is YYNGEE. The CDR3 consists of 14 residues. The germline V and J ends were trimmed by 4 bases and 11 bases, with 18 bases remaining between them. CDR3 DNA: TGTGCCAGCAGCCCCGGACAAGGGTGGTCGAAACTGTTTTTT. Protein product: CASSPGQGWSKLFF.

V gene TRBV4-1 combines with J gene TRBJ1-5; D unclear. Germline CDR1 and CDR2: MGHRA and YSYEKL. V was cut by 1 base and J by 4 bases, with 14 bases left in between. This CDR3 has 16 residues. The CDR3 sequence: CASSQAGLGANQPQHF. CDR3 DNA: TGCGCCAGCAGCCAAGCGGGTCTAGGAGCAAATCAGCCCCAGCATTTT.

The V gene is TRBV7-8, the J gene TRBJ1-1; D is unresolved. V dropped 4 bases and J dropped 7 bases, with 19 bases sitting between them. CDR1 is SGHVS and CDR2 is FQNEAQ in the germline V gene. The CDR3 is made up of 15 amino acids. The DNA for the CDR3 is TGTGCCAGCAGCTCTTCGACGGGAGGGTTGAGTGAAGCTTTCTTT. Its translation: CASSSSTGGLSEAFF.

Only a few counts were recorded for this clone. V is TRBV7-8 and J is TRBJ1-5, with 7 bases that match TRBD1. The V gene end was trimmed by 5 bases and the J gene end by 7 bases; junction bases not matched to a gene: 5. Germline V gene lookup returns CDR1 SGHVS and CDR2 FQNEAQ. The CDR3 covers 13 residues. The CDR3 nucleotides are TGTGCCAGCAGCGCCCGACAGGGACAGCCCCAGCATTTT. Residues: CASSARQGQPQHF.